These T cell receptor beta chains were read from a single sample in a study of CD8 T cells in ankylosing spondylitis. Using its own MiXCR run on the 5' RACE reads, TCRdb lists one record per CDR3 protein. Of about 450,000 distinct CDR3 sequences listed, 20% to 30% are singletons. The sequenced sample consisted of blood, either unsorted or a sorted T cell fraction (not recorded which). These receptor sequences come from a male donor with ankylosing spondylitis. The CDR3 runs from the conserved cysteine through the conserved F or W. The D gene is left open where the match is weak. Clone size, where shown, is once, few, many, or a class for clones that have expanded.

TRBV29-1	-	TRBJ2-2	-	TGCAGCGTTGAGGAGGGATTCACCGGGGAGCTGTTTTTT	CSVEEGFTGELFF
TRBV5-1	TRBD1	TRBJ2-2	-	TGCGCCAGCAGCTTAAATGTACAGGGGTACACCGGGGAGCTGTTTTTT	CASSLNVQGYTGELFF
TRBV12-3/TRBV12-4	-	TRBJ1-6	few	TGTGCCAGCGGAGGGAGCAGTATCTATTCACCCCTCCACTTT	CASGGSSIYSPLHF
TRBV10-3	-	TRBJ1-2	few	TGTGCCATCAGTGAGTCGGGAGGGGCCTATGGCTACACCTTC	CAISESGGAYGYTF
TRBV27	TRBD1	TRBJ1-1	-	TGTGCCAGCAGTCACAGGGGGTATACTGAAGCTTTCTTT	CASSHRGYTEAFF
TRBV20-1	-	TRBJ1-1	-	TGCAGTGCGGAGGGGCCGGGGACTGAAGCTTTCTTT	CSAEGPGTEAFF
TRBV5-1	-	TRBJ2-2	-	TGCGCCAGCAGCCCCTCGAGGGGGGACACCGGGGAGCTGTTTTTT	CASSPSRGDTGELFF
TRBV13	-	TRBJ2-5	-	TGTGCCAGCAGTAAGGGGCAGAGGGAGACCCAGTACTTC	CASSKGQRETQYF
TRBV5-5	TRBD2	TRBJ2-7	few	TGTGCCAGCAGCTTGGTCCTAGCGGGAGTCTACGAGCAGTACTTC	CASSLVLAGVYEQYF
TRBV5-6	TRBD1	TRBJ2-3	-	TGTGCCAGCAGCAAACGACAGGGGGCAAGCACAGATACGCAGTATTTT	CASSKRQGASTDTQYF
TRBV27	TRBD1	TRBJ2-3	few	TGTGCCAGCCGACCGGACAGGGGGCTTTATACGCAGTATTTT	CASRPDRGLYTQYF
TRBV6-1	-	TRBJ2-1	-	TGTGCCAGTAGACCGGGACCTTCCTACAATGAGCAGTTCTTC	CASRPGPSYNEQFF
TRBV12-3/TRBV12-4	TRBD2	TRBJ2-5	once	TGTGCCAGCTGTTTAAGGGTCTCTAGCGGGAGGCAAGAGACCCAGTACTTC	CASCLRVSSGRQETQYF
TRBV11-2	-	TRBJ2-3	few	TGTGCCAGCAGCTTAGGATTCGGTACGCAGTATTTT	CASSLGFGTQYF
TRBV20-1	-	TRBJ1-3	-	TGCAGTGCTAGGGGGCTTCCTGGAAACACCATATATTTT	CSARGLPGNTIYF
TRBV11-2	-	TRBJ2-1	-	TGTGCCAGCAGCTGGGGGGAGGAGCAGTTCTTC	CASSWGEEQFF
TRBV2	-	TRBJ1-6	-	TGTGCCAGCAGACAAGTGGAGGCGCCCCTCCACTTT	CASRQVEAPLHF
TRBV7-2	TRBD1	TRBJ1-1	few	TGTGCCAGCAGCTTAGCGTGGGACAGGGAAGCTTTCTTT	CASSLAWDREAFF
TRBV20-1	-	TRBJ2-5	few	TGCAGTGCCCCGGACGGACGGGCACAAGAGACCCAGTACTTC	CSAPDGRAQETQYF
TRBV7-9	TRBD1	TRBJ1-5	-	TGTGCCAGCAGCCCAGCTTCAGGGGGGGGACAGCCCCAGCATTTT	CASSPASGGGQPQHF
TRBV11-2	-	TRBJ1-2	-	TGTGCCAGCAGCTTACGGCCCGCAGGGTATGAGTATGGCTACACCTTC	CASSLRPAGYEYGYTF
TRBV11-2	-	TRBJ2-3	few	TGTGCCAGCTCGCGGATCCTCACAGATACGCAGTATTTT	CASSRILTDTQYF
TRBV27	-	TRBJ1-2	-	TGTGCCAGCAGTTTAAGACCAGGGGAGGGTGACTATGGCTACACCTTC	CASSLRPGEGDYGYTF
TRBV6-5	-	TRBJ2-2	-	TGTGCCAGCAGTTATTCGGGACGAAACGGGGAGCTGTTTTTT	CASSYSGRNGELFF
TRBV7-2	TRBD1	TRBJ1-1	-	TGTGCCAGCAGCCAGCGAGGGACAGGGAGTAGGAACACTGAAGCTTTCTTT	CASSQRGTGSRNTEAFF
TRBV20-1	-	TRBJ1-1	-	TGCAGTGCGGAGTCGGGGGGCAAAGTAACTTTCTTT	CSAESGGKVTFF
TRBV5-6	TRBD1	TRBJ1-2	-	TGTGCCAGCAGCAAAGACAGGGCTTACTATGGCTACACCTTC	CASSKDRAYYGYTF
TRBV13	-	TRBJ2-1	-	TGTGCCAGCAGCTCCCTCTCCTACAATGAGCAGTTCTTC	CASSSLSYNEQFF
TRBV6-5	-	TRBJ1-1	-	TGTGCCAGCAGTTACTCGAGAGGAGGGAACACTGAAGCTTTCTTT	CASSYSRGGNTEAFF
TRBV20-1	-	TRBJ1-1	-	TGCAGTGCCCGCCGGTTAGGACCGATGTTTATGAACACTGAAGCTTTCTTT	CSARRLGPMFMNTEAFF
TRBV4-1	-	TRBJ2-1	-	TGCGCCAGCAGCCAAGCTAGGCGGCCAACCCCAAGGGATGAGCAGTTCTTC	CASSQARRPTPRDEQFF
TRBV5-1	-	TRBJ2-3	-	TGCGCCAGCCGGGAGACCACAACAGATACGCAGTATTTT	CASRETTTDTQYF
TRBV12-3/TRBV12-4	-	TRBJ2-7	few	TGTGCCAGCAGTGGGACTGGGGCAGGAACCTACGAGCAGTACTTC	CASSGTGAGTYEQYF
TRBV10-2	-	TRBJ1-6	many	TGCGCCAGCAGTGAGGATCCTTTTCGGAATTCACCCCTCCACTTT	CASSEDPFRNSPLHF
TRBV12-3/TRBV12-4	-	TRBJ2-1	-	TGTGCCAGCAGTTTGACTCGCGAGCAGTTCTTC	CASSLTREQFF
TRBV5-1	-	TRBJ2-3	-	TGCGCCAGCAGCTTGGCCTCCGTTTTGGCAGATACGCAGTATTTT	CASSLASVLADTQYF
TRBV12-5	-	TRBJ1-1	few	TGTGCTAGTGGTTTGGCGCGTAGGGGCTACGAGGGCACTGAAGCTTTCTTT	CASGLARRGYEGTEAFF
TRBV20-1	-	TRBJ2-5	-	TGCAGTGCTCCACCCTCAGGCCTCCAAGAGACCCAGTACTTC	CSAPPSGLQETQYF
TRBV7-8	-	TRBJ1-1	-	TGTGCCAGCAGCCCCACTTGGGGCTTTGTAGGGGCTTTCTTT	CASSPTWGFVGAFF
TRBV14	TRBD1	TRBJ2-1	-	TGTGCCAGCAGCTACGTACAGGGGGCGCGAAGCAATGAGCAGTTCTTC	CASSYVQGARSNEQFF
TRBV12-3/TRBV12-4	-	TRBJ2-1	many	TGTGCCAGCAGTTTGAGACGAAGCTCCTACAATGAGCAGTTCTTC	CASSLRRSSYNEQFF
TRBV7-2	-	TRBJ2-1	few	TGTGCCAGCAGCGTCACTACCTACAATGAGCAGTTCTTC	CASSVTTYNEQFF
TRBV29-1	-	TRBJ2-1	-	TGCAGCGTTGAGTACCTTTCCACCTACAATGAGCAGTTCTTC	CSVEYLSTYNEQFF
TRBV12-3/TRBV12-4	-	TRBJ2-1	many	TGTGCCAGCAGTTTTGAGGGGCGGAACAATGTCGGGCAGTTCTTC	CASSFEGRNNVGQFF
TRBV2	TRBD1	TRBJ1-2	few	TGTGCCAGCAGTCAGGGACAGGGGTACTATGGCTACACCTTC	CASSQGQGYYGYTF
TRBV7-2	-	TRBJ2-1	-	TGTGACAGCACCCCTCCCGCGGGTGAGCAGTTCTTC	CDSTPPAGEQFF
TRBV6-4	-	TRBJ1-1	-	TGTGCCAGCAGAGCACAGTGGAGGAACACTGAAGCTTTCTTT	CASRAQWRNTEAFF
TRBV6-1	-	TRBJ2-6	-	TGTGCCAGCAGTGTGGTGGGGGCCAACGTCCTGACTTTC	CASSVVGANVLTF
TRBV10-3	TRBD2	TRBJ2-1	-	TGTGCCATCAGTGTGTCAGCGGGAGAGAATGAGCAGTTCTTC	CAISVSAGENEQFF
TRBV29-1	-	TRBJ2-7	-	TGCAGCGTCAAAATGGGGTACGAGCAGTACTTC	CSVKMGYEQYF
TRBV12-3/TRBV12-4	-	TRBJ2-6	-	TGTGCCAGCAGTTCAACCGATCGGGCCAACGTCCTGACTTTC	CASSSTDRANVLTF
TRBV20-1	-	TRBJ2-3	few	TGCAGTGCCTCCGATCCCATGGGGACAGATACGCAGTATTTT	CSASDPMGTDTQYF
TRBV5-1	-	TRBJ2-2	few	TGCGCCAGCAGCTTGTATCGGCGGGATTTGGACACCGGGGAGCTGTTTTTT	CASSLYRRDLDTGELFF
TRBV19	TRBD1	TRBJ1-4	few	TGTGCCAGTAAAGAGGGACAGGCATTTAATGAAAAACTGTTTTTT	CASKEGQAFNEKLFF
TRBV2	-	TRBJ1-3	-	TGTGCCAGCGCATTCTCTGGAAACACCATATATTTT	CASAFSGNTIYF